The rows below give T cell receptor beta chains drawn from one sample of a study of T cell changes during pregnancy in multiple sclerosis. TCRdb's copy holds only in-frame clones and misses some; the assay was immunoSEQ multiplex PCR. The repertoire holds under 50,000 clones, with 90% as singletons. This specimen was peripheral blood, taken in the first trimester of pregnancy. These receptors originate from a female donor in good health, enrolled as a control in a pregnancy study. Both conserved end residues are part of each CDR3. Each record gives: V gene, clone size, J gene, D gene, CDR3 DNA, CDR3 protein. D genes are given only for firm matches. Rows may omit the clone size; those that give it use once, few, many or a size class.

V: TRBV11-2; size: .; J: TRBJ2-7; D: TRBD1; DNA: TGTGCCAGCAGCTTAGGGACAGGGGGCGTGCAGTCCTACGAGCAGTACTTC; CDR3: CASSLGTGGVQSYEQYF
V: TRBV2; size: .; J: TRBJ2-7; D: .; DNA: TGTGCCAGCAGCCCTAAGTACGAGCAGTACTTC; CDR3: CASSPKYEQYF
V: TRBV5-4; size: .; J: TRBJ2-1; D: TRBD2; DNA: TGTGCCAGCAGCGATCGGACTAGCCCCTACAATGAGCAGTTCTTC; CDR3: CASSDRTSPYNEQFF
V: TRBV27; size: .; J: TRBJ1-6; D: TRBD1; DNA: TGTGCCAGCAGTTGGGATACAGGGGGTAATTCACCCCTCCACTTT; CDR3: CASSWDTGGNSPLHF
V: TRBV7-3; size: .; J: TRBJ2-2; D: TRBD2; DNA: TGTGCCAGCAGCTTAACGGGAGGGAGGGCCCCAGCCGGGGAGCTGTTTTTT; CDR3: CASSLTGGRAPAGELFF
V: TRBV29-1; size: .; J: TRBJ2-3; D: .; DNA: TGCAGCGTTGACATGGGCGATACGCAGTATTTT; CDR3: CSVDMGDTQYF
V: TRBV30; size: .; J: TRBJ2-5; D: .; DNA: TGTGCCTGGAGGTTAGGGATTCGGGACAACCCCGCGGAGGCCCAGTACTTC; CDR3: CAWRLGIRDNPAEAQYF
V: TRBV19; size: few; J: TRBJ1-2; D: TRBD1; DNA: TGTGCCAGTAGTACGAGGGGGCCTGGCTACACCTTC; CDR3: CASSTRGPGYTF
V: TRBV7-3; size: .; J: TRBJ2-5; D: TRBD2; DNA: TGTGCCAGCAGCTCGAGCGGGGGGCCGGGGGAGACCCAGTACTTC; CDR3: CASSSSGGPGETQYF
V: TRBV9; size: .; J: TRBJ1-6; D: .; DNA: TGTGCCAGCAGCGAATATGGGACACAAAATAATTCACCCCTCCACTTT; CDR3: CASSEYGTQNNSPLHF
V: TRBV30; size: once; J: TRBJ2-1; D: TRBD1; DNA: TGTGCCTGGAGTGGACAGGGTTGGCAGTTCTTC; CDR3: CAWSGQGWQFF
V: TRBV7-9; size: few; J: TRBJ1-5; D: TRBD1; DNA: TGTGCCAGCAGCCCTGGACAGGGGGGGAGCAATCAGCCCCAGCATTTT; CDR3: CASSPGQGGSNQPQHF
V: TRBV9; size: .; J: TRBJ2-1; D: .; DNA: TGTGCCAGCAGCCCTAGTTTGTCCTGGTCCAACAATGAGCAGTTCTTC; CDR3: CASSPSLSWSNNEQFF
V: TRBV7-6; size: once; J: TRBJ1-2; D: TRBD1; DNA: TGTGCCAGCAGCGCCCGACAGGGGTTGGGCTATGGCTACACCTTC; CDR3: CASSARQGLGYGYTF
V: TRBV19; size: .; J: TRBJ2-1; D: .; DNA: TGTGCCACACATGCTAGCGACCTTTGGAATGAGCAGTTCTTC; CDR3: CATHASDLWNEQFF
V: TRBV5-1; size: .; J: TRBJ2-1; D: .; DNA: TGCGCCAGCAGCTTGGCTCCAGCGTCCTACAATGAGCAGTTCTTC; CDR3: CASSLAPASYNEQFF
V: TRBV6-1; size: .; J: TRBJ2-3; D: TRBD2; DNA: TGTGCCAGCAGTGACCGGACCGGACTAGCGGGATACGATACGCAGTATTTT; CDR3: CASSDRTGLAGYDTQYF
V: TRBV19; size: .; J: TRBJ1-1; D: TRBD1; DNA: TGTGCCAGTAGTTTCGGACAGGGACGAAACACTGAAGCTTTCTTT; CDR3: CASSFGQGRNTEAFF
V: TRBV19; size: .; J: TRBJ2-5; D: TRBD2; DNA: TGTGCCAGTAGAGACCAAGGACTAGCGGGCGCCCAAGAGACCCAGTACTTC; CDR3: CASRDQGLAGAQETQYF
V: TRBV27; size: .; J: TRBJ1-4; D: TRBD1; DNA: TGTGCCAGCAGGCCCCTCGGACAGGTTGAAAAACTGTTTTTT; CDR3: CASRPLGQVEKLFF
V: TRBV7-9; size: .; J: TRBJ1-5; D: .; DNA: TGTGCCAGCAGCCCCGGGGGAGGGGATCAGCCCCAGCATTTT; CDR3: CASSPGGGDQPQHF
V: TRBV6-1; size: .; J: TRBJ2-1; D: TRBD2; DNA: TGTGCCAGTACTCTAGCGGGGGAGTACAATGAGCAGTTCTTC; CDR3: CASTLAGEYNEQFF
V: TRBV10-3; size: .; J: TRBJ1-5; D: TRBD1; DNA: TGTGCCATCATCCTCGGACAGGAAAAAGTTTGGCCCCAGCATTTT; CDR3: CAIILGQEKVWPQHF
V: TRBV7-2; size: .; J: TRBJ1-1; D: TRBD1; DNA: TGTGCCAGCAGCTTATACTCTCAGGGGGCAGGTGAAGCTTTCTTT; CDR3: CASSLYSQGAGEAFF
V: TRBV7-9; size: .; J: TRBJ2-2; D: TRBD1; DNA: TGTGCCAGCAGCACCACAGGGGCCACCGGGGAGCTGTTTTTT; CDR3: CASSTTGATGELFF
V: TRBV30; size: .; J: TRBJ1-2; D: .; DNA: TGTGCCTGGATTACAGAGAGTAACTATGGCTACACCTTC; CDR3: CAWITESNYGYTF
V: TRBV5-1; size: .; J: TRBJ2-7; D: .; DNA: TGCGCCAGCAGCGATTCTTCCTCGAGCTCCTACGAGCAGTACTTC; CDR3: CASSDSSSSSYEQYF
V: TRBV6-1; size: .; J: TRBJ1-2; D: .; DNA: TGTGCCAGCAGCTACCGGGACTACTATGGCTACACCTTC; CDR3: CASSYRDYYGYTF
V: TRBV2; size: .; J: TRBJ2-7; D: .; DNA: TGTGCCAGCAGTGACTGGACTACCTCCTACGAGCAGTACTTC; CDR3: CASSDWTTSYEQYF